The sequence of this TCR beta chain was determined in a study of CD8 T cells in ankylosing spondylitis. Study-wide findings and caveats: A subset of motif variants has previously been described in the synovial fluid and blood of reactive arthritis. Ankylosing spondylitis blood appeared to carry a characteristic TCR beta motif of roughly eight highly homologous variants. Disease-linked clones reportedly showed significant enrichment in matched ankylosing spondylitis synovial fluid.

At least ten counts were recorded for this clonotype. Its antigen is not identified. V was trimmed by 8 bases and J by 1 base, leaving 8 bases between them. Germline V gene data show CDR1 as MDHEN and CDR2 as SYDVKM. The CDR3 runs to 13 residues. Libraries for TCR beta were made by quantitative 5'-RACE with molecular barcodes. TCRdb called the 5' RACE reads again in MiXCR, with one record for every CDR3 protein. The sample comprises fewer than 150,000 distinct CDR3 sequences, just under 7.5% of which are singletons, and roughly 12% rests with the top ten. The gene calls are TRBV28 and TRBJ2-2, with D unclear. This sequence was found in a female donor with ankylosing spondylitis or in good health (not recorded which). The material sequenced was blood, either unsorted or a sorted T cell fraction (not recorded which). CDR3 nucleotide sequence: TGTGCCAGCGACCAACAGAACACCGGGGAGCTGTTTTTT. It translates to CASDQQNTGELFF.